This is a list of T cell receptor beta chains from one sample in a study of cytomegalovirus exposure and HLA in healthy donors. Clones were sequenced by immunoSEQ multiplex PCR, and TCRdb holds only the in-frame ones, with some missing. The sample has roughly 140,000 clones, around 83% seen once; the top ten hold around 4.5%. The sample was PBMCs. The receptors shown here come from a man aged 40-55 years in good health and CMV-seropositive. Each CDR3 is given with its conserved first and last residue. Fields, in order: D gene, clone size, V gene, J gene, CDR3 DNA, CDR3 protein. D genes are given only for firm matches. The listing skips clone size in some rows; elsewhere it reads once, few, many or a size class.

NA,NA,TRBV4-3,TRBJ2-7,TGCGCCAGCAGCCAAGAGTTCGAGGGCTCCTACGAGCAGTACTTC,CASSQEFEGSYEQYF
TRBD1,NA,TRBV6-5,TRBJ1-5,TGTGCCAGTCGGGACAGTTATAGCAATCAGCCCCAGCATTTT,CASRDSYSNQPQHF
NA,NA,TRBV4-1,TRBJ1-5,TGCGCCAGCAGCCCCCGGCCCCTGGAGGGAAGCAATCAGCCCCAGCATTTT,CASSPRPLEGSNQPQHF
TRBD2,NA,TRBV5-4,TRBJ2-1,TGTGCCAGCAGCAAGAGGCTAGCGGGAGAGGATGAGCAGTTCTTC,CASSKRLAGEDEQFF
NA,NA,TRBV7-9,TRBJ2-7,TGTGCCAGCAGCCACGACGGGTACGAGCAGTACTTC,CASSHDGYEQYF
NA,NA,TRBV11-1,TRBJ2-7,TGTGCCAGCAGCTTAGGGACAGTGGGCGAGCAGTACTTC,CASSLGTVGEQYF
NA,NA,TRBV10-3,TRBJ1-5,TGTGCCATCCAGGGTGTGGGCAATCAGCCCCAGCATTTT,CAIQGVGNQPQHF
TRBD1,NA,TRBV2,TRBJ1-1,TGTGCCAGACTTTCCGGGACAGTGAACACTGAAGCTTTCTTT,CARLSGTVNTEAFF
NA,few,TRBV4-1,TRBJ1-2,TGCGCCAGCAGCCAAGAGGAAACAGCCTATGGCTACACCTTC,CASSQEETAYGYTF
TRBD2,NA,TRBV19,TRBJ2-1,TGTGCCAGTAGTATTCTCTCTTTAGCGGGAGTTATCGATGAGCAGTTCTTC,CASSILSLAGVIDEQFF
TRBD1,NA,TRBV5-1,TRBJ1-1,TGCGCCAGCAGCATATCCCGGGACAGAGGAGCTTTCTTT,CASSISRDRGAFF
NA,few,TRBV14,TRBJ1-1,TGTGCCAGCAGCCATTGGAACAGACCCAACACTGAAGCTTTCTTT,CASSHWNRPNTEAFF
TRBD1,NA,TRBV6-1,TRBJ2-7,TGTGCCAGCAGTGAAGTTTGGACAGGGAGCTACGAGCAGTACTTC,CASSEVWTGSYEQYF
NA,once,TRBV7-9,TRBJ1-3,TGTGCCAGCAGCCTCCTGCGGGCGTCTGGAAACACCATATATTTT,CASSLLRASGNTIYF
TRBD2,NA,TRBV2,TRBJ2-1,TGTGCCAGCGTGGGACTAGCGGGCCTCAATGAGCAGTTCTTC,CASVGLAGLNEQFF
TRBD2,NA,TRBV7-6,TRBJ2-7,TGTGCCAGCAGCCCGACGACCGGACTAGCGGGCGAGCAGTACTTC,CASSPTTGLAGEQYF
NA,NA,TRBV5-1,TRBJ1-5,TGCGCCAGCAGCTTGGCCCCCGCCGGTCAGCCCCAGCATTTT,CASSLAPAGQPQHF
NA,NA,TRBV25-1,TRBJ2-7,TGTGCCAGCAGTGCAGGGTTTTTCGGTCAGTACTTC,CASSAGFFGQYF
TRBD1,NA,TRBV28,TRBJ1-4,TGTGCCAGCGGCCAAACACAGGGGTTCACTAATGAAAAACTGTTTTTT,CASGQTQGFTNEKLFF
NA,NA,TRBV6-1,TRBJ1-2,TGTGCCAGCAGCGACTATGGCTACACCTTC,CASSDYGYTF
NA,NA,TRBV5-5,TRBJ1-5,TGTGCCAGCAGCTTGGGCGTACAGATTAATCAGCCCCAGCATTTT,CASSLGVQINQPQHF
NA,NA,TRBV15,TRBJ1-5,TGTGCCACCAGCAGATCGTTAAATCAGCCCCAGCATTTT,CATSRSLNQPQHF
NA,NA,TRBV5-1,TRBJ1-1,TGCGCCAGCAGCAGCAGGGTAGCCACTGAAGCTTTCTTT,CASSSRVATEAFF
TRBD1,NA,TRBV6-1,TRBJ2-7,TGTGCCAGCAGTGAAGCTCCACAGGGGGGTTACGAGCAGTACTTC,CASSEAPQGGYEQYF
NA,NA,TRBV5-1,TRBJ1-2,TGCGCCAGCAGCTTGTTAACACAGAACTATGGCTACACCTTC,CASSLLTQNYGYTF
NA,NA,TRBV7-9,TRBJ2-1,TGTTCCAGCCAACACGACGAGGCAAATGAGCAGTTCTTC,CSSQHDEANEQFF